This T cell receptor (beta chain) derives from a study of blood T cell repertoires in COVID-19. Study context: The origin of the acute and convalescent COVID-19 samples was the United States, Italy and Spain. Sources were T cells, B-cell-depleted T cells, or PBMCs; the material itself was cDNA or gDNA.

Germline assignment: CDR1 SGHVS and CDR2 FNYEAQ. The CDR3 has 14 amino acids. Trimming cost V 4 bases and J 3 bases, with 13 bases left between them. The sample holds a few counts of this clone. Original processing methods: The assay estimated nucleated cells by amplifying reference gene primers. Clones were sequenced by immunoSEQ multiplex PCR, and TCRdb holds only the in-frame ones, with some missing. V, J and clone size reflect that table, while D and trimming were determined from the DNA. Counted here are 50,000 to 70,000 clones, 78% occurring once; the ten biggest clones make up around 5%. The sequenced sample consisted of peripheral blood. The clonotype was recovered from a human donor in a cohort sampled during active COVID-19. V is TRBV7-6 and J is TRBJ2-7; a weak D match, TRBD2 (6 bases). CDR3: CASSSRTDYYEQYF. The CDR3 DNA follows: TGTGCCAGCAGCTCCCGGACGGACTACTACGAGCAGTACTTC. The full variable domain, with the rest looked up from reference TRBV7-6 and TRBJ2-7, is GAGVSQSPRYKVTKRGQDVALRCDPISGHVSLYWYRQALGQGPEFLTYFNYEAQQDKSGLPNDRFSAERPEGSISTLTIQRTEQRDSAMYRCASSSRTDYYEQYFGPGTRLTVT.